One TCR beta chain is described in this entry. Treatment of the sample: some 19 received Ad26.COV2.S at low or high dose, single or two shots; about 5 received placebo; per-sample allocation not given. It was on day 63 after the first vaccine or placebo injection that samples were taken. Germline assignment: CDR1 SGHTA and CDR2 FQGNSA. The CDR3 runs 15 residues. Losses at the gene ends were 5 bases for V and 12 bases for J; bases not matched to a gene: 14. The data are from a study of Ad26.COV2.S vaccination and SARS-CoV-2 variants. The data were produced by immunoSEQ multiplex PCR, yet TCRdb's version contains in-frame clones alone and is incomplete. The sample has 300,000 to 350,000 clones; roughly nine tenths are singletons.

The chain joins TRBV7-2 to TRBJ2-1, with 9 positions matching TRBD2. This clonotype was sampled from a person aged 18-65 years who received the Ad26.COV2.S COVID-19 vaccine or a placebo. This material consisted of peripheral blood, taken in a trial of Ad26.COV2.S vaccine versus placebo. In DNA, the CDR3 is TGTGCCAGCAGCCCATCCGGGACTAGCCCGATTGGGCAGTTCTTC. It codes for CASSPSGTSPIGQFF.